The clone carrying this T cell receptor beta chain was detected a few times. What it binds is unknown. The entry originates in a study of T cell repertoires in cytomegalovirus infection. TCRdb analysed the reads with MiXCR anew, one entry per CDR3 protein. The sample includes nearly 700,000 distinct CDR3 sequences, roughly a third of them seen just once. Study observations and caveats: Carriers of CMV and the relevant HLA type were discriminated by public TCR beta frequency.

Source: cultured PBMCs, taken from culture after CMV antigen stimulation. This receptor was identified in a human donor in good health (CMV status not recorded). Some clones in this sample may be carry-over from other donors' samples.

CDR3 protein: CASSQEGVTDTQYF. The CDR3, as DNA: TGCGCCAGCAGCCAAGAGGGAGTCACAGATACGCAGTATTTT. The rearrangement uses TRBV4-1 and TRBJ2-3; D is possibly TRBD2 (5 bases). Trimming cost V 0 bases and J 2 bases, with 6 bases left between them. Germline assignment: CDR1 MGHRA and CDR2 YSYEKL. The CDR3 length is 14 residues.